This TCR beta chain was identified during a study of cytotoxic CD8 clonotypes in ibrutinib-treated CLL. Overall study: The sample average was 255,043 productive templates and tens of thousands of productive rearrangements. Findings and caveats of the study: Sustained-remission and progressing patients were not sampled at matched times. Clonality rose at ibrutinib response and fell back toward baseline at progression. The study found public clonotypes uncommon, contracting or stable on treatment.

Note on this clone: Its antigen is not identified.

The germline V and J ends were trimmed by 5 bases and 2 bases, with 13 bases remaining between them. This CDR3 spans 14 amino acids. CDR1 and CDR2 (germline): SEHNR, FQNEAQ (reference sequence). Measured with immunoSEQ multiplex PCR; TCRdb has only the in-frame clones, and not every one. The table lists about 140,000 clones, roughly 80% of them singletons, with roughly a quarter in the top ten. This sequence originates from a human donor with chronic lymphocytic leukemia. The sequencing here drew on PBMCs, taken after 12 months of ibrutinib treatment. The rearrangement joins TRBV7-9 to TRBJ2-7; D is ambiguous. The CDR3 reads CASSSFQGPYEQYF. CDR3 in DNA: TGTGCCAGCAGCAGCTTTCAAGGGCCCTACGAGCAGTACTTC.